This T cell receptor beta chain emerged from a study of Graves' ophthalmopathy and Graves' hyperthyroidism. General study findings and limits: Blood samples also showed most expanded thyroid clonotypes exceeding 0.001 frequency.

The authors enrolled newly diagnosed hyperthyroidism patients aged 18 to 65 with under 2 months' duration. This clonotype was detected many times. Its antigen is undetermined. The CDR3 sequence is 14 residues long. Deletions cut 6 bases from V and 5 bases from J, with 16 bases between. The authors amplified TCR beta CDR3 regions from RNA transcripts. HTBI primers were used in a first-round RT-PCR, which preceded a second-round multiplex PCR. Each CDR3 protein gets one entry after TCRdb re-called the multiplex PCR reads with MiXCR. The sample has hundreds of thousands of distinct CDR3 sequences, approximately 21% seen once.

This TCR was sampled from a young woman with stable Graves' hyperthyroidism. Some clones in this sample may be carry-over from other donors' samples. Sequenced sample: peripheral blood. The chain combines TRBV12-3 or TRBV12-4 with TRBJ2-5; D ambiguous. The CDR3 coding sequence is TGTGCCAGCAGCCCCCTTCAAGGATTCGAGACCCAGTACTTC. Translation: CASSPLQGFETQYF.